Each of the 10 T cell receptor beta chains below was sequenced from the same sample in a study of tumor and adjacent non-tumor tissue in lung cancer. TCRbeta libraries were built with three rounds of nested PCR, modified from ARM-PCR. TCRdb reanalysed the multiplex PCR reads using MiXCR and keeps one entry per CDR3 protein. The sample consists of around 210,000 distinct CDR3 sequences, about 71% of them appearing once. This sample's RNA came from whole unsorted tissue. The material sequenced was lung tumor tissue. The source of these receptors is a man aged 60 to 69 with non-small cell lung cancer.

On this clonotype itself: Compared with germline, one end of the junction differs, possibly owing to a read error. The rearrangement uses TRBV20-1 and TRBJ2-5; 10 bases agree with TRBD2. This CDR3 is 14 amino acids long. Germline loops: CDR1 DFQATT, CDR2 SNEGSKA (reference sequence). The chain's CDR3 is CSARQAGGWATRYF. The CDR3 DNA is TGCAGTGCTAGACAAGCGGGAGGGTGGGCGACCCGGTACTTC.

The rearrangement links TRBV20-1 to TRBJ2-4; no clear D. V gave up 1 base and J gave up 0 bases, with 10 bases separating them. The CDR3 totals 15 residues. The V gene's germline CDR1 is DFQATT and CDR2 SNEGSKA (reference sequence). CDR3 in DNA: TGCAGTGCTAGAGCCAGTGAGATAGCCAAAAACATTCAGTACTTC. Translated, it gives CSARASEIAKNIQYF.

On this clonotype: A much bigger clone sits one base away, suggesting this may be a read error. The rearrangement joins TRBV19 to TRBJ1-5; D is ambiguous. V shed 5 bases and J shed 2 bases, with 19 bases lying between them. Germline lookup yields CDR1 LNHDA and CDR2 SQIVND (reference sequence). This CDR3 has 17 residues. The CDR3 is CASSGQDLTKGNQPQHF. CDR3 DNA sequence: TGTGCCAGTAGTGGGCAGGACCTAACTAAAGGCAATCAGCCCCAGCATTTT.

The chain carries TRBV6-5 and TRBJ1-1; D unclear. CDR1 MNHEY and CDR2 SVGAGI come from the germline V gene. CDR3 length equals 15 residues. Trimming took off 0 bases at V and 5 bases at J, with 13 bases between the two ends. CDR3 loop: CASSYSILGRTEAFF. CDR3 sequence (DNA): TGTGCCAGCAGTTACTCGATTCTGGGGAGGACTGAAGCTTTCTTT.

This clonotype was detected a few times. The gene calls are TRBV5-5 and TRBJ2-2, with TRBD2 matching over 16 bases. CDR1 is SGHKS, CDR2 YYEKEE, per germline (reference sequence). This CDR3 has 17 residues. V shed 2 bases and J 8 bases; nucleotides not matched to a gene: 6. This CDR3 reads CASSFGTSGRADGELFF. CDR3 DNA: TGTGCCAGCAGCTTCGGGACTAGCGGGAGGGCAGATGGGGAGCTGTTTTTT. The full variable domain, rest sourced from reference TRBV5-5 and TRBJ2-2, is DAGVTQSPTHLIKTRGQQVTLRCSPISGHKSVSWYQQVLGQGPQFIFQYYEKEERGRGNFPDRFSARQFPNYSSELNVNALLLGDSALYLCASSFGTSGRADGELFFGEGSRLTVL.

The J gene is TRBJ2-5, the V gene TRBV11-2; TRBD1 might be the D (5 bases). The CDR3 length is 13 residues. The V end was cut by 7 bases, the J end by 7 bases, with 16 bases between. Germline CDR1 reads SGHAT; CDR2 reads FQNNGV. The CDR3 region is CASNSIGEVTQYF. DNA for the CDR3: TGTGCCAGCAACTCTATAGGGGAAGTGACCCAGTACTTC.

The gene calls are TRBV2 and TRBJ2-2; D not certain. Germline lookup yields CDR1 SNHLY and CDR2 FYNNEI. V was clipped by 4 bases and J by 1 base, with 10 bases between them. The CDR3 runs to 15 residues. Here the CDR3 DNA reads TGTGCCAGCAGTGCCAGGAGTCAGAACACCGGGGAGCTGTTTTTT. Its protein product is CASSARSQNTGELFF.

This clonotype was seen repeatedly, ten times or more. The chain combines TRBV6-1 with TRBJ1-2, with no clear D. CDR3 length equals 14 residues. V lost 7 bases and J lost 0, with 12 bases in between. CDR1 and CDR2 (germline): MNHNS, SASEGT. CDR3 nucleotide sequence: TGTGCCAGCAATCGGCGGGAGGCTAACTATGGCTACACCTTC. It encodes CASNRREANYGYTF.

This chain links TRBV13 with TRBJ1-2; no definite D call. Trimming removed 3 bases from V and 4 bases from J, with 6 bases in between. CDR3 length: 12 residues. Germline CDR1 PRHDT, CDR2 FYEKMQ (reference sequence). CDR3 nucleotide sequence: TGTGCCAGCAGCTTGATCGCCTATGGCTACACCTTC. This translates into CASSLIAYGYTF.

This clonotype was recorded a few times. The chain recombines TRBV11-3 with TRBJ2-1, with D unclear. Trimming cost V 1 base and J 13 bases, with 11 bases left between them. The CDR3 has 12 amino acids. Germline loops: CDR1 SGHNT, CDR2 YENEEA. This CDR3 reads CASSLGVGVQFF. CDR3 sequence (DNA): TGTGCCAGCAGCTTAGGGGTTGGGGTCCAGTTCTTC.